The 15 T cell receptor beta chains given below trace back to one sample, sequenced in a study of blood T cell repertoires in COVID-19. Clones were sequenced by immunoSEQ multiplex PCR, and TCRdb holds only the in-frame ones, with some missing. The repertoire holds about 130,000 clones, 84% seen once, with 9.5% to 15% in the top ten. Sequencing was done on a sample of peripheral blood. These receptor sequences come from a human donor in a cohort sampled during active COVID-19.

The chain recombines TRBV18 with TRBJ2-1, with 7 positions matching TRBD1. V lost 1 base to trimming and J lost 3 bases; unmatched junction nucleotides: 6. Germline-derived CDR1 and CDR2 are KGHSH and LQKENI. The CDR3 covers 16 residues. CDR3 nucleotide sequence: TGTGCCAGCTCACCACAGCTGGGACAGTACTACAATGAGCAGTTCTTC. Its protein product is CASSPQLGQYYNEQFF.

V is TRBV13 and J is TRBJ2-7; tentative D call: TRBD1 (7 bases). Germline assignment: CDR1 PRHDT and CDR2 FYEKMQ (reference sequence). Trimming shortened V by 5 bases and J by 0 bases, and 20 bases separated the two germline ends. This CDR3 has 17 amino acids. CDR3 in DNA: TGTGCCAGCAGCACGGGGGCGGGCGGGGACAGCTCCTACGAGCAGTACTTC. It encodes CASSTGAGGDSSYEQYF.

This sequence joins TRBV18 and TRBJ2-3; unclear D gene. V lost 6 bases, J lost 5 bases, and 6 bases lay in between. CDR3 size: 11 residues. Per the germline V gene, CDR1 is KGHSH and CDR2 is LQKENI. CDR3 sequence reads: CASSPGDTQYF. The CDR3 region has the DNA TGTGCCAGCTCCCCGGGAGATACGCAGTATTTT.

This clone was detected only a few times. J is TRBJ2-2 and V is TRBV4-1; the match to TRBD1 covers 7 bases. This CDR3 region has 16 residues. Germline loops: CDR1 MGHRA, CDR2 YSYEKL. V lost 3 bases and J lost 1; bases outside the gene matches: 5. DNA for the CDR3: TGCGCCAGCAGCCACCCCCGGACAGGGAACACCGGGGAGCTGTTTTTT. It translates to CASSHPRTGNTGELFF.

The chain combines TRBV6-6 with TRBJ2-7, with D maybe TRBD2 (6 bases). Germline values: CDR1 MNHNY, CDR2 SVGAGI (reference sequence). This CDR3 contains 14 residues. The V gene lost 7 bases and the J gene lost 4 bases, with 17 bases spanning the gap. Here the CDR3 reads CASIDREITYEQYF. In DNA form, the CDR3 reads TGTGCCAGCATCGACCGGGAGATAACTTACGAGCAGTACTTC.

The CDR3 is CASPDNGAGGQGTQYF. The CDR3 DNA sequence: TGTGCCAGCCCCGACAACGGAGCGGGGGGGCAAGGTACGCAGTATTTT. The chain has TRBV18 and TRBJ2-3; 10 nucleotides match TRBD2. This CDR3 is built from 16 residues. V shed 8 bases and J 8 bases; nucleotides not matched to a gene: 16. From germline, CDR1 is KGHSH and CDR2 LQKENI.

In its sample, this clone was seen once. The J gene is TRBJ1-5, the V gene TRBV13; tentative D call: TRBD1 (5 bases). The CDR3 is 15 residues long. Looked up from germline, CDR1 is PRHDT and CDR2 is FYEKMQ (reference sequence). Trimming shortened V by 2 bases and J by 6 bases, and 14 bases separated the two germline ends. The CDR3: CASSLSGEGRQPQHF. The CDR3 nucleotides are TGTGCCAGCAGCTTATCGGGGGAGGGACGTCAGCCCCAGCATTTT.

CDR3 sequence: CASRTTPTSYNEQFF. DNA of the CDR3: TGTGCCAGCAGAACGACACCTACATCCTACAATGAGCAGTTCTTC. J is TRBJ2-1 and V is TRBV6-5, with unresolved D. The CDR3 spans 15 residues. The germline V and J ends were trimmed by 6 bases and 1 base, with 13 bases remaining between them. Germline V gene sequence: CDR1 MNHEY, CDR2 SVGAGI.

The CDR3 spells CATSRAGTTDTQYF. CDR3 bases: TGTGCCACCAGCAGAGCGGGTACCACAGATACGCAGTATTTT. The rearrangement uses TRBV15 and TRBJ2-3, with no clear D. The CDR3 length is 14 residues. Germline assignment: CDR1 LNHNV and CDR2 YYDKDF (reference sequence). Trimming shortened V by 1 base and J by 2 bases, and 7 bases separated the two germline ends.

The chain carries TRBV7-8 and TRBJ1-3; no reliable D call. The CDR3 covers 15 residues. V lost 1 base and J 1 base, leaving 8 bases between the germline ends. The germline V gene encodes CDR1 SGHVS and CDR2 FQNEAQ. CDR3 in amino acids: CASSLVAGSGNTIYF. The CDR3 DNA follows: TGTGCCAGCAGCTTAGTGGCAGGATCTGGAAACACCATATATTTT.

V is TRBV15 and J is TRBJ1-5; D call uncertain. V lost 9 bases and J lost 7, with 10 bases in between. From germline, CDR1 is LNHNV and CDR2 YYDKDF (reference sequence). This CDR3 spans 11 amino acids. DNA for the CDR3: TGTGCCACTTGTACCGCGCAGCCCCAGCATTTT. It yields the protein CATCTAQPQHF.

The chain employs TRBV13 and TRBJ2-2; possible D gene TRBD2, 7 bases. Germline-derived CDR1 and CDR2 are PRHDT and FYEKMQ (reference sequence). V lost 6 bases and J 0 bases, leaving 8 bases between the germline ends. The CDR3 runs 14 residues. The CDR3 sequence is CASRGGPNTGELFF. In DNA form, the CDR3 reads TGTGCCAGCAGGGGGGGGCCGAACACCGGGGAGCTGTTTTTT.

This chain uses TRBV7-2 with TRBJ2-5, with a tentative D call TRBD1 (6 bases). V was cut by 1 base and J by 2 bases, with 8 bases left in between. Germline assignment: CDR1 SGHTA and CDR2 FQGNSA. The CDR3 loop spans 14 amino acids. DNA of the CDR3: TGTGCCAGCAGCTTAGACAGGGCTCAAGAGACCCAGTACTTC. Its protein is CASSLDRAQETQYF.

The chain has TRBV4-1 and TRBJ2-3; no reliable D call. Trimming stripped 1 base from V and 6 bases from J, with 11 bases between. Germline lookup yields CDR1 MGHRA and CDR2 YSYEKL. CDR3 length: 14 residues. The CDR3 sequence: CASSQVTTGDTQYF. Here the CDR3 DNA reads TGCGCCAGCAGCCAAGTCACTACGGGTGATACGCAGTATTTT.

This clone has only one observation. The gene calls are TRBV7-9 and TRBJ2-3; 9 bases map to TRBD1. The V and J ends lost 5 bases and 4 bases, in that order; junction bases with no gene match: 10. Germline V gene lookup returns CDR1 SEHNR and CDR2 FQNEAQ (reference sequence). The CDR3 covers 16 residues. The CDR3 DNA is TGTGCCAGCAGCGTACTCGGGACAGGGAGGGCAGATACGCAGTATTTT. Protein sequence: CASSVLGTGRADTQYF.